Shown below are 13 T cell receptor beta chains from a single sample sequenced in a study of blood T cell repertoires in COVID-19. Method: immunoSEQ multiplex PCR; TCRdb's copy keeps in-frame clones and lacks some. The sample contains about 75,000 clones, 85% to 90% of which appear only once. Sequenced material: peripheral blood. The source of these receptors is a human donor in a cohort sampled during active COVID-19.

The chain links TRBV7-2 to TRBJ2-3; 8 nucleotides line up with TRBD2. The germline V gene has CDR1 SGHTA and CDR2 FQGNSA. CDR3 size: 15 residues. The V gene end was trimmed by 2 bases and the J gene end by 2 bases; junction bases not matched to a gene: 3. For the CDR3, the DNA is TGTGCCAGCAGCTTACAAGCGGGGGTCACAGATACGCAGTATTTT. This encodes CASSLQAGVTDTQYF.

The chain is built from TRBV5-4 and TRBJ1-4; D may be TRBD1 (5 bases). The CDR3 contains 15 residues. Per the germline V gene, CDR1 is SGHNT and CDR2 is YYREEE (reference sequence). V shed 1 base and J shed 0 bases, with 7 bases lying between them. DNA of the CDR3: TGTGCCAGCAGCTTGAAGGGGACAACTAATGAAAAACTGTTTTTT. It is translated as CASSLKGTTNEKLFF.

J is TRBJ2-3 and V is TRBV7-9, with 9 bases identical to TRBD2. There are 16 residues in the CDR3. V trimming: 2 bases; J trimming: 4 bases; junction bases outside the gene matches: 7. Germline loops: CDR1 SEHNR, CDR2 FQNEAQ (reference sequence). CDR3 bases: TGTGCCAGCAGCTTAAGGTCCGCGGGAGGGGCAGATACGCAGTATTTT. It yields the protein CASSLRSAGGADTQYF.

V is TRBV19 and J is TRBJ2-2; D perhaps matches TRBD1 (5 bases). V lost 7 bases and J lost 0, with 12 bases in between. The V gene's germline CDR1 is LNHDA and CDR2 SQIVND (reference sequence). This CDR3 comprises 15 residues. The CDR3 nucleotides are TGTGCCAGTACCTCCGACAGAACGAACACCGGGGAGCTGTTTTTT. Translation: CASTSDRTNTGELFF.

The V call is TRBV5-4, the J call TRBJ2-4; 9 nucleotides line up with TRBD1. J lost 4 bases, V lost 0 bases, and 2 bases had no gene match. CDR1 and CDR2 (germline): SGHNT, YYREEE (reference sequence). The CDR3 consists of 15 residues. The CDR3 DNA is TGTGCCAGCAGCTTGGCCGGACAGGGGAAAAACATTCAGTACTTC. Translation: CASSLAGQGKNIQYF.

The rearrangement uses TRBV6-5 and TRBJ1-1; D perhaps matches TRBD1 (5 bases). The V gene's germline CDR1 is MNHEY and CDR2 SVGAGI. V dropped 4 bases and J dropped 6 bases, with 12 bases sitting between them. The CDR3 has 13 amino acids. For the CDR3, the DNA is TGTGCCAGCAGTTCCCGTAGGGGTGCTGAAGCTTTCTTT. Its protein product is CASSSRRGAEAFF.

This clone appeared once. J is TRBJ2-2 and V is TRBV7-8; 7 bases agree with TRBD1. Trimming took 5 bases from V and 1 from J; bases not matched to a gene: 7. The CDR3 consists of 16 residues. The germline CDR1 and CDR2 sequences are SGHVS and FQNEAQ. In DNA form, the CDR3 reads TGTGCCAGCAGCCCCCGACAGGGTCGGAACACCGGGGAGCTGTTTTTT. Translating it yields CASSPRQGRNTGELFF. The whole variable domain, remainder taken from reference TRBV7-8 and TRBJ2-2, is GAGVSQSPRYKVAKRGQDVALRCDPISGHVSLFWYQQALGQGPEFLTYFQNEAQLDKSGLPSDRFFAERPEGSVSTLKIQRTQQEDSAVYLCASSPRQGRNTGELFFGEGSRLTVL.

The genes are TRBV28 and TRBJ1-1; 9 bases map to TRBD1. The V gene's germline CDR1 is MDHEN and CDR2 SYDVKM. V shed 6 bases, J shed 4 bases, and the junction held 6 bases outside the gene matches. This CDR3 contains 14 residues. The CDR3 here is CASRVTGGSTEAFF. In DNA form, the CDR3 reads TGTGCCAGCAGAGTAACAGGGGGCTCCACTGAAGCTTTCTTT.

In its sample, this clone was seen a few times. The CDR3 bases are TGTGCCAGCAGCGCTCGTCGTAGGACAGGGGTTGGCAATGAGCAGTTCTTC. Encoded protein: CASSARRRTGVGNEQFF. The gene calls are TRBV7-2 and TRBJ2-1; 9 bases map to TRBD1. The V and J ends lost 5 bases and 6 bases, in that order; junction bases with no gene match: 14. From germline, CDR1 is SGHTA and CDR2 FQGNSA. The CDR3 has 17 amino acids.

This clone was recorded a few times. J is TRBJ1-3 and V is TRBV7-2; D gene unclear. Trimming pared 4 bases from V and 0 bases from J, leaving 13 bases between. Germline lookup yields CDR1 SGHTA and CDR2 FQGNSA. CDR3 length: 16 amino acids. CDR3 nucleotide sequence: TGTGCCAGCAGCTCCGGGGTGACGCACTCTGGAAACACCATATATTTT. It yields the protein CASSSGVTHSGNTIYF.

The V and J genes are TRBV5-1 and TRBJ2-2, with a possible D match to TRBD1 (5 bases). Per germline, CDR1 SGHRS and CDR2 YFSETQ. The CDR3 contains 15 residues. V was cut by 4 bases and J by 4 bases, with 14 bases left in between. Here the CDR3 reads CASSVRWGGTGELFF. Here the CDR3 DNA reads TGCGCCAGCAGCGTCCGATGGGGCGGCACCGGGGAGCTGTTTTTT.

The CDR3 region is CASSWGDRGHQPQHF. The DNA of the CDR3 is TGTGCCAGCAGCTGGGGGGACAGGGGGCATCAGCCCCAGCATTTT. V gene TRBV5-5 combines with J gene TRBJ1-5; TRBD1 matches at 12 bases. CDR1 and CDR2 (germline): SGHKS, YYEKEE (reference sequence). J was trimmed by 5 bases and V by 3 bases; bases with no gene match: 3. The CDR3 runs 15 residues.

The chain recombines TRBV11-2 with TRBJ2-7; TRBD1 might be the D (5 bases). The germline V and J ends were trimmed by 1 base and 3 bases, with 10 bases remaining between them. CDR1 and CDR2 (germline): SGHAT, FQNNGV. The CDR3 extends over 14 amino acids. The CDR3 region is CASSLGSGFYEQYF. CDR3 DNA: TGTGCCAGCAGCTTAGGCTCAGGGTTCTACGAGCAGTACTTC.